This TCR beta chain was sequenced during a study of beta chain features in type 1 diabetes. Findings of the study overall: A definitive answer on HLA type influencing TCRB rearrangement was not reached here. The similarity of naive, central memory and Treg TCRB repertoires appeared greater among patients than among healthy donors. All four CD4+ subsets of Type 1 diabetes patients contained TCRB CDR3s that were moderately but significantly shorter.

About this clone: Its antigen is unidentified.

The CDR3 is made up of 13 amino acids. Germline CDR1 and CDR2: MDHEN and SYDVKM. V dropped 4 bases and J dropped 5 bases, with 9 bases sitting between them. Expressed TCRB transcripts were sequenced because the isolated RNA had all been reverse transcribed beforehand. The protocol was immunoSEQ multiplex PCR, while the TCRdb copy is restricted to in-frame clones and leaves out a portion. This sample has about 280,000 clones, with approximately 16% found just once. Specimen: naive CD4+ T cells from blood. V and J are TRBV28 and TRBJ1-5, with D possibly being TRBD1 (6 bases). The receptor comes from a man between 18 and 29 years old with type 1 diabetes. The CDR3 protein is CASSSDSYQPQHF. The CDR3 coding sequence is TGTGCCAGCAGTTCGGACAGCTATCAGCCCCAGCATTTT.